This TCR beta chain came from a study of T cell repertoires in cytomegalovirus infection. Study-wide background: Based on public TCR beta signatures, there were indications of CMV infection and of a matching HLA type. Study results and caveats: CMV-specific TCR beta clonotypes restricted by HLA-C were the ones dominating the ex vivo response.

One entry per CDR3 protein results from TCRdb running MiXCR on the reads. In the table there are roughly 500,000 distinct CDR3 sequences, over 9% of which are singletons. This clonotype has a handful of counts. Its antigen remains unknown. The CDR3 has 16 residues. V lost 3 bases to trimming and J lost 1 base, with 13 bases between them. From germline, CDR1 is LNHNV and CDR2 YYDKDF (reference sequence). This receptor was identified in a human donor in good health (CMV status not recorded). Some clones in this sample may be carry-over from other donors' samples. The chain employs TRBV15 and TRBJ2-4; maybe TRBD1 (5 bases). Material for sequencing was PBMCs. Here the CDR3 DNA reads TGTGCCACCAGCAGTGAAGGGGATGTCGCCAAAAACATTCAGTACTTC. Its protein is CATSSEGDVAKNIQYF.